The 8 T cell receptor beta chains in this list originate from one sample, sequenced in a study of cytomegalovirus exposure and HLA in healthy donors. Amplification used 60 Vbeta primers and 13 Jbeta primers. Produced via immunoSEQ multiplex PCR; TCRdb's table is partial and in-frame only. The data show under 100,000 clones, about two thirds seen once. Sequenced: PBMCs. The receptor source for this set is a woman aged 45-65 years in good health and CMV-seropositive.

This chain uses TRBV19 with TRBJ1-1; the match to TRBD1 covers 10 bases. J lost 8 bases, V lost 6 bases, and 3 bases had no gene match. Germline CDR1 is LNHDA and CDR2 is SQIVND (reference sequence). The CDR3 has 12 amino acids. The CDR3 DNA reads TGTGCCAGTAGGAGACAGGGGGCGGAAGCTTTCTTT. Translated: CASRRQGAEAFF.

This chain uses TRBV19 with TRBJ1-5; 8 bases line up with TRBD1. The CDR3 consists of 15 residues. Germline lookup yields CDR1 LNHDA and CDR2 SQIVND (reference sequence). With 5 bases clipped from V and 4 bases from J, the junction kept 7 bases outside the gene matches. The CDR3 DNA follows: TGTGCCAGTAGTGCCGGACAGGGCCCAAATCAGCCCCAGCATTTT. It translates to CASSAGQGPNQPQHF.

The chain is built from TRBV30 and TRBJ1-2; 10 positions match TRBD1. The CDR3 contains 15 residues. Germline assignment: CDR1 GTSNPN and CDR2 SVGIG (reference sequence). The V and J ends lost 0 bases and 7 bases, in that order; junction bases with no gene match: 8. The CDR3 loop is CAWSVLTGGGGGYTF. CDR3 DNA sequence: TGTGCCTGGAGTGTATTGACAGGGGGCGGGGGTGGCTACACCTTC.

This CDR3 reads CASRPNFAGGFYEQYF. For the CDR3, the DNA is TGTGCCAGCAGACCTAATTTTGCGGGAGGGTTCTACGAGCAGTACTTC. V usage is TRBV5-4 and J usage is TRBJ2-7; 9 positions agree with TRBD2. There are 16 residues in the CDR3. V shed 5 bases and J 3 bases; nucleotides not matched to a gene: 12. Per germline, CDR1 SGHNT and CDR2 YYREEE (reference sequence).

V usage is TRBV5-6 and J usage is TRBJ2-5; maybe TRBD1 (5 bases). Trimming took off 0 bases at V and 5 bases at J, with 11 bases between the two ends. The length of the CDR3 is 14 residues. From germline, CDR1 is SGHDT and CDR2 YYEEEE. The CDR3 reads CASSLDRLGETQYF. The CDR3 DNA is TGTGCCAGCAGCTTGGACAGGTTGGGTGAGACCCAGTACTTC.

The chain uses TRBV5-6 and TRBJ1-1; TRBD1 matches 9 bases. V lost 4 bases, J lost 3 bases, and 10 bases stayed unmatched. The CDR3 runs to 16 residues. CDR1 and CDR2 (germline): SGHDT, YYEEEE. This CDR3 is CASSPFDRGIDTEAFF. Written as DNA, the CDR3 is TGTGCCAGCAGCCCTTTCGACAGGGGGATTGACACTGAAGCTTTCTTT.

The genes are TRBV29-1 and TRBJ2-1; a weak D match, TRBD2 (5 bases). The V gene's germline CDR1 is SQVTM and CDR2 ANQGSEA. The length of the CDR3 is 14 residues. V was clipped by 4 bases and J by 2 bases, with 12 bases between them. CDR3 amino acids: CSVGGGRTYNEQFF. Written as DNA, the CDR3 is TGCAGCGTTGGAGGAGGTCGCACCTACAATGAGCAGTTCTTC.

This chain links TRBV2 with TRBJ2-1; TRBD2 matches at 16 bases. Trimming at V came to 6 bases and at J to 10 bases, leaving 6 bases not matched to a gene. CDR1 is SNHLY, CDR2 FYNNEI, per germline. The CDR3 totals 15 residues. The CDR3 region has the DNA TGTGCCAGCAGCATGGGACTAGCGGGAGGGCGCGAGCAGTTCTTC. Its protein product is CASSMGLAGGREQFF.